This note documents a single TCR beta chain sequence. Its antigen is unknown. Sequence at one end of the junction differs from germline and may be a read error. These data belong to a study of blood T cells in healthy people across ages. Study-level points and caveats: Higher diversity, along with more naive CD4+ cells, distinguished long-lived donors from aged donors. Any conclusive comparison of naive versus antigen-experienced cells was prevented by using unsorted PBMCs.

It was with a sample-barcoded 5' primer and a J-beta primer mix that a second PCR of roughly 7 to 12 cycles was run. Every individual sample yielded 2.5 million or more paired-end reads (each containing CDR3). MiXCR was run by TCRdb on the 5' RACE reads, yielding one entry per CDR3 protein. Of about 930,000 distinct CDR3 sequences in the sample, roughly 29% were seen once. Caucasian, healthy and from Russia, the donors were aged between about 6 and 100. In germline, CDR1 is DFQATT, CDR2 SNEGSKA (reference sequence). The CDR3 sequence is 14 residues long. These data were likewise used in another study, on T cells of mothers and their children.

The genes are TRBV20-1 and TRBJ1-2, with 9 positions matching TRBD1. The receptor was derived from a woman in her 40s in good health. Sequencing used blood. The CDR3: CSARSTGGNYGYTF. CDR3 DNA sequence: TGCAGTGCCCGTTCGACAGGGGGAAACTATGGTTACACCTTC.